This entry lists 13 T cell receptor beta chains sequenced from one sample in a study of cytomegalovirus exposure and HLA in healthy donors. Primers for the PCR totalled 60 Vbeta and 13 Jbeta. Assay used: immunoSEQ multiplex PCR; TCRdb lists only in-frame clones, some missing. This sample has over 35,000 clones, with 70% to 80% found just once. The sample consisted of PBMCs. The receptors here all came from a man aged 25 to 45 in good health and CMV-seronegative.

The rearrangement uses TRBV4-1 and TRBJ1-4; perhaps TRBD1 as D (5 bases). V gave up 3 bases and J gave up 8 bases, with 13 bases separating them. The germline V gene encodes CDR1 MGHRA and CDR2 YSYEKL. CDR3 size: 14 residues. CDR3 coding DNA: TGCGCCAGCAGCCAGCGACAGCCGTGGGAAAAACTGTTTTTT. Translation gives CASSQRQPWEKLFF.

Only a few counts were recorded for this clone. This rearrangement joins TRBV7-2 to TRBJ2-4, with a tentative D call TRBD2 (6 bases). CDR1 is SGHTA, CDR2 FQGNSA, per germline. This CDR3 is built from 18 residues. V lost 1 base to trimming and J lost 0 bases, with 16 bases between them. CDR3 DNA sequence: TGTGCCAGCAGCTTAGTAGGTAGCGGTCTCGGAGCCAAAAACATTCAGTACTTC. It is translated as CASSLVGSGLGAKNIQYF.

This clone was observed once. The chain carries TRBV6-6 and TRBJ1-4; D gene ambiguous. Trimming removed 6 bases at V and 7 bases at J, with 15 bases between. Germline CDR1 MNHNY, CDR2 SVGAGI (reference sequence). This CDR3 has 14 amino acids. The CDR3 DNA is TGTGCCAGCAGACCCCCCCACGGTGCTGAAAAACTGTTTTTT. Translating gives CASRPPHGAEKLFF.

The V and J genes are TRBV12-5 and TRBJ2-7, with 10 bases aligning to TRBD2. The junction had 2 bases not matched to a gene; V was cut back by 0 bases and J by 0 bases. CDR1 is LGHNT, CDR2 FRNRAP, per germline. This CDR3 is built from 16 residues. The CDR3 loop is CASGLVLAGHSYEQYF. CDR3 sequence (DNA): TGTGCTAGTGGTTTGGTACTAGCGGGGCACTCCTACGAGCAGTACTTC.

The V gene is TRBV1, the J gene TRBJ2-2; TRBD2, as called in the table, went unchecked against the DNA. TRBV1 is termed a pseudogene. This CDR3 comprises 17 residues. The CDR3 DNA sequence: TGCACCAGCAGCCACCAACCGCGCGGGAGGCGACCCGGGGAGCTGTTTTTT. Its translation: CTSSHQPRGRRPGELFF.

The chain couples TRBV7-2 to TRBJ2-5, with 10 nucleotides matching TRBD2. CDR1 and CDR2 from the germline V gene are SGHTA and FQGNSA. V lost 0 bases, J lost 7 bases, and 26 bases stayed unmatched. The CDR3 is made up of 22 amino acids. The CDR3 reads CASSLAVMRGTKREGEGLTQYF. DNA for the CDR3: TGTGCCAGCAGCTTAGCTGTCATGCGTGGGACGAAGCGGGAGGGGGAGGGGTTGACCCAGTACTTC.

The CDR3 nucleotides are TGTGCCAGCAGTAGAGGGACAGGGGGCTCAGATACGCAGTATTTT. It yields the protein CASSRGTGGSDTQYF. The genes are TRBV7-7 and TRBJ2-3, with 12 bases lining up with TRBD1. After removal of 6 bases from V and 4 bases from J, the junction contained 5 bases not matched to a gene. Germline lookup yields CDR1 SSHAT and CDR2 FNYEAQ (reference sequence). The CDR3 is made up of 15 amino acids.

CDR3 in amino acids: CASSVTSGRKSGYNEQFF. For the CDR3, the DNA is TGTGCCAGCAGCGTGACTAGCGGGAGGAAGTCGGGCTACAATGAGCAGTTCTTC. V and J are TRBV9 and TRBJ2-1, with 13 bases fitting TRBD2. The CDR3 length is 18 residues. Germline CDR1 reads SGDLS; CDR2 reads YYNGEE. The junction had 8 bases not matched to a gene; V was cut back by 2 bases and J by 3 bases.

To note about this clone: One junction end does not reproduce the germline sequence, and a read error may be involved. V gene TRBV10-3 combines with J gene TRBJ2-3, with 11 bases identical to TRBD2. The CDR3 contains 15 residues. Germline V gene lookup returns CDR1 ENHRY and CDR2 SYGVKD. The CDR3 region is CVINIAGGTPDTQYF. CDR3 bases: TGTGTCATCAATATAGCGGGAGGGACGCCAGATACGCAGTATTTT.

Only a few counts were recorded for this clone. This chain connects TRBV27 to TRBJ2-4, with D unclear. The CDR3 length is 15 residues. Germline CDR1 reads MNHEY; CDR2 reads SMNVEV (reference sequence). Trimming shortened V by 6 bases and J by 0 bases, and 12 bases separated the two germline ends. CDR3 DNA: TGTGCCAGCAGGCGATCCATAATAGCCAAAAACATTCAGTACTTC. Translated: CASRRSIIAKNIQYF.

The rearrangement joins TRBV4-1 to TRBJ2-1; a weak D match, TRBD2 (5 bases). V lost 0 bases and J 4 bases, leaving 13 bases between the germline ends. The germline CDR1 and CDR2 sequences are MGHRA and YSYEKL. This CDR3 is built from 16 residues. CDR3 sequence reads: CASSQDVLGIYNEQFF. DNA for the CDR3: TGCGCCAGCAGCCAAGATGTACTAGGGATATACAATGAGCAGTTCTTC.

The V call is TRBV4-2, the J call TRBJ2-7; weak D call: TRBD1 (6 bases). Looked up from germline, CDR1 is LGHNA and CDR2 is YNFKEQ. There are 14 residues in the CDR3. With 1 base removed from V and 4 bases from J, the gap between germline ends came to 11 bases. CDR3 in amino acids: CASSQGRQAYEQYF. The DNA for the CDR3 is TGTGCCAGCAGCCAAGGGAGACAGGCTTACGAGCAGTACTTC.

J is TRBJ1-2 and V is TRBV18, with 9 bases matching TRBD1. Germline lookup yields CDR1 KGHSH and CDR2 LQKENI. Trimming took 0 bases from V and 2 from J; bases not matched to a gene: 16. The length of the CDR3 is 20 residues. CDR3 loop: CASSPPQGATSHNVNYGYTF. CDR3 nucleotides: TGTGCCAGCTCACCACCACAGGGGGCAACTTCGCACAACGTCAACTATGGCTACACCTTC.